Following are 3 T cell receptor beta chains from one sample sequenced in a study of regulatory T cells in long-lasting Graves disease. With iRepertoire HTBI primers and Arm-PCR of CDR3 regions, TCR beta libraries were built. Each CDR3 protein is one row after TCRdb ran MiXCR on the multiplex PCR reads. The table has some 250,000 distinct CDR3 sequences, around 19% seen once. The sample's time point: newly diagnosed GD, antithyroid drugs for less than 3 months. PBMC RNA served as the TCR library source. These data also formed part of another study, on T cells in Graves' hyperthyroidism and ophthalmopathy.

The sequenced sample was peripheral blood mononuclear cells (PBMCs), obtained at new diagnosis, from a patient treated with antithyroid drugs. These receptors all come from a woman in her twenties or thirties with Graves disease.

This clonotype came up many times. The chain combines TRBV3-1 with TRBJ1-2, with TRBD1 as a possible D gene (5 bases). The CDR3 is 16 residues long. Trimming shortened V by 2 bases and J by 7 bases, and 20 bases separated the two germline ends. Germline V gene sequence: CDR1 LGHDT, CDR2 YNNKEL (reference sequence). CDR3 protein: CASSQLDLVDGAGYTF. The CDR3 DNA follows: TGTGCCAGCAGCCAATTGGATTTAGTCGACGGGGCTGGCTACACCTTC.

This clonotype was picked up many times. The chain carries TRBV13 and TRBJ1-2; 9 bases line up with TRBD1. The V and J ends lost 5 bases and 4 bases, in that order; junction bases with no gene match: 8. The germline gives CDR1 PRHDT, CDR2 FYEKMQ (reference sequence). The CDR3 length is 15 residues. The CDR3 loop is CASSPGQGLTYGYTF. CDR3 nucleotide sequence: TGTGCCAGCAGCCCTGGACAGGGGTTGACCTATGGCTACACCTTC.

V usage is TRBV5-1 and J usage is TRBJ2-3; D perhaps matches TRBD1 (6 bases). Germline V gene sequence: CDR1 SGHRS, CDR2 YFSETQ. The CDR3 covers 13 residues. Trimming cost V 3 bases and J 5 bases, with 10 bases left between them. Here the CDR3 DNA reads TGCGCCAGCAGCTCACAGGGTGGAGATACGCAGTATTTT. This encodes CASSSQGGDTQYF.